This passage covers 21 T cell receptor beta chains from one sample sequenced in a study of T cells in women clearing cervical HPV infection. Method: immunoSEQ multiplex PCR; TCRdb's copy keeps in-frame clones and lacks some. The sample table includes 20,000 to 25,000 clones. Specimen: blood buffy coat. All receptors derive from a woman between 18 and 75 years old with a cervical HPV16 infection that either progressed to CIN3+ or cleared (not recorded which).

Concerning this clone itself: At one boundary the junction diverges from the germline segment, which might be a read error. With the read ending 3 residues before the CDR3 end, the germline J gene is used to fill in that end. This chain uses TRBV7-7 with TRBJ2-3, with D perhaps matching TRBD1 (5 bases). CDR1 is SSHAT and CDR2 is FNYEAQ in the germline V gene (reference sequence). This CDR3 has 13 amino acids. CDR3 in amino acids: CASSSKGPDTQYF. The part of the CDR3 DNA that was read is TGTGCTAGCAGCTCGAAGGGGCCAGATACG. Based on the CDR3 plus reference TRBV7-7 and TRBJ2-3, the full variable domain is GAGVSQSPRYKVTKRGQDVTLRCDPISSHATLYWYQQALGQGPEFLTYFNYEAQPDKSGLPSDRFSAERPEGSISTLTIQRTEQRDSAMYRCASSSKGPDTQYFGPGTRLTVL.

About this clone: The observed sequence ends 3 residues before the CDR3 terminus, with the missing tail filled in from the germline J gene. The gene calls are TRBV4-1 and TRBJ2-2; TRBD2 agrees at 8 bases. Per the germline V gene, CDR1 is MGHRA and CDR2 is YSYEKL. The CDR3 is made up of 15 amino acids. Losses at the gene ends were 4 bases for V and 5 bases for J; bases not matched to a gene: 6. The CDR3 DNA, read in part, is TGCGCCAGCAGCCGTACCGGGACTAGTACCGGGGAG. It translates to CASSRTGTSTGE. The whole CDR3 sequence is CASSRTGTSTGELFF.

As regards this clone: The read terminates 3 residues before the CDR3 end, so the remaining end is supplied by the germline J gene. This chain joins TRBV5-1 and TRBJ1-6; maybe TRBD1 (5 bases). Germline lookup yields CDR1 SGHRS and CDR2 YFSETQ. Trimming left V 7 bases short and J 10 bases short, with 21 bases between. CDR3 length equals 15 residues. This chain's CDR3 is CASRGDGIKGSPLHF. The CDR3 DNA, read in part, is TGCGCCAGCCGCGGGGACGGAATAAAAGGATCACCC.

Remarks on this clone: The sequenced fragment ends 3 residues before the CDR3 boundary, so the rest is inferred from the germline J gene. This chain links TRBV10-2 with TRBJ2-1; a weak D match, TRBD1 (6 bases). The CDR3 loop spans 15 amino acids. CDR1 is WSHSY and CDR2 is SAAADI in the germline V gene. Trimming stripped 6 bases from V and 5 bases from J, with 17 bases between. Incomplete CDR3 DNA: TGCGCCAGCAGCTATACAGGGATTTACCACAATGAG. Protein: CASSYTGIYHNE. The complete CDR3 reads CASSYTGIYHNEQFF.

As to this clone: The missing CDR3 end, 3 residues past where the read stops, is filled in from the germline J gene. J is TRBJ2-7 and V is TRBV19, with 7 bases that match TRBD1. Germline V CDR1 and CDR2: LNHDA, SQIVND (reference sequence). V was pared by 6 bases and J by 0 bases, with 8 bases of the junction left unmatched. The CDR3 length is 15 residues. CDR3 residues: CASRSTTGSSYEQYF. The sequenced part of the CDR3 DNA is TGTGCCAGTAGATCGACGACAGGGAGCTCCTACGAG. The full variable domain, in which reference TRBV19 and TRBJ2-7 provide the parts outside the CDR3, is DGGITQSPKYLFRKEGQNVTLSCEQNLNHDAMYWYRQDPGQGLRLIYYSQIVNDFQKGDIAEGYSVSREKKESFPLTVTSAQKNPTAFYLCASRSTTGSSYEQYFGPGTRLTVT.

For this clone: Sequencing ends 3 residues short of the CDR3 end; the germline J gene provides the rest. J is TRBJ1-6 and V is TRBV11-3, with 8 nucleotides matching TRBD1. The V segment lost 2 bases and the J segment 9 bases; nucleotides outside the gene matches: 6. The CDR3 is made up of 15 amino acids. Germline CDR1 and CDR2: SGHNT and YENEEA. The CDR3: CASSLNRGLSSPLHF. Incomplete CDR3 DNA: TGTGCCAGCAGCTTAAACAGGGGGTTAAGTTCACCC. Supplemented by reference TRBV11-3 and TRBJ1-6, the full variable domain reads EAGVVQSPRYKIIEKKQPVAFWCNPISGHNTLYWYLQNLGQGPELLIRYENEEAVDDSQLPKDRFSAERLKGVDSTLKIQPAELGDSAVYLCASSLNRGLSSPLHFGNGTRLTVT.

As regards this clone: The read ends 3 residues shy of where the CDR3 ends; the end is completed using the germline J gene. The rearrangement links TRBV18 to TRBJ2-3; D gene ambiguous. The V end was cut by 3 bases, the J end by 6 bases, with 4 bases between. The CDR3 covers 11 residues. Per germline, CDR1 KGHSH and CDR2 LQKENI. The CDR3 region is CASSPGDTQYF. The DNA read from the CDR3 is TGTGCCAGCTCACCCGGGGATACG.

About this clone itself: The DNA ends 3 residues before the CDR3 does, and the rest of the CDR3 is filled in from the germline J gene. The chain couples TRBV19 to TRBJ2-1; a weak D match, TRBD1 (6 bases). The V end was cut by 2 bases, the J end by 7 bases, with 18 bases between. CDR3 length: 16 amino acids. CDR1 is LNHDA and CDR2 is SQIVND in the germline V gene (reference sequence). The covered CDR3 bases are TGTGCCAGTAGTATATACCCGACACAGGGTTATAATGAG. Its translation is CASSIYPTQGYNE. The entire CDR3 protein reads CASSIYPTQGYNEQFF.

Concerning this clone itself: The read finishes 3 residues shy of the CDR3 end, and the germline J gene is used to complete it. The chain has TRBV30 and TRBJ2-5; no clear D. This CDR3 is built from 14 residues. V was shortened by 3 bases and J by 6 bases, with 17 bases between the two germline ends. The germline V gene has CDR1 GTSNPN and CDR2 SVGIG (reference sequence). CDR3 in amino acids: CAWRPPTWVKTQYF. CDR3 bases read: TGTGCCTGGAGACCACCGACTTGGGTTAAGACC.

CDR3: CAWSSSSGGDYNEQFF. The sequenced CDR3 bases are TGTGCCTGGAGCTCGTCTAGCGGGGGCGACTACAATGAG. The gene calls are TRBV30 and TRBJ2-1, with 10 bases lining up with TRBD2. With the read ending 3 residues before the CDR3 end, the germline J gene is used to fill in that end. CDR3 length: 16 amino acids. From germline, CDR1 is GTSNPN and CDR2 SVGIG (reference sequence). The ends lost 3 bases at V and 3 bases at J; junction bases unmatched: 8.

CDR3 DNA (partial): TGCGCCAGCAGCGAACTAGCGGAGACCTACAATGAG. This codes for CASSELAETYNE. The full CDR3 reads CASSELAETYNEQFF. The chain joins TRBV5-1 to TRBJ2-1; 8 bases are a match to TRBD2. The read ends 3 residues early relative to the CDR3; the germline J gene fills the gap. This CDR3 comprises 15 residues. Losses at the gene ends were 4 bases for V and 2 bases for J; bases not matched to a gene: 5. Germline assignment: CDR1 SGHRS and CDR2 YFSETQ. The full variable domain, its missing parts supplied by reference TRBV5-1 and TRBJ2-1, is KAGVTQTPRYLIKTRGQQVTLSCSPISGHRSVSWYQQTPGQGLQFLFEYFSETQRNKGNFPGRFSGRQFSNSRSEMNVSTLELGDSALYLCASSELAETYNEQFFGPGTRLTVL.

Turning to this clone: The DNA ends 3 residues before the CDR3 does, and the rest of the CDR3 is filled in from the germline J gene. The V and J genes are TRBV18 and TRBJ1-4, with 8 bases aligning to TRBD1. This CDR3 has 14 residues. Germline values: CDR1 KGHSH, CDR2 LQKENI. The CDR3 region is CASSPGQENSPLFF. The part of the CDR3 DNA that was read is TGTGCCAGCTCACCGGGACAGGAAAATTCACCA.

Notes on this clone: The read ends 3 residues early relative to the CDR3; the germline J gene fills the gap. The rearrangement joins TRBV2 to TRBJ1-4; D might be TRBD1 (6 bases). From germline, CDR1 is SNHLY and CDR2 FYNNEI. This CDR3 contains 14 residues. V dropped 1 base and J dropped 10 bases, with 13 bases sitting between them. CDR3 DNA (partial): TGTGCCAGCAGTGAAGGTGGGGGGGCGGGAAAA. Encoded protein: CASSEGGGAGK. The entire CDR3 reads CASSEGGGAGKLFF.

As for this clone: The read falls 3 residues short of the CDR3 end, and the missing part is taken from the germline J gene. This rearrangement joins TRBV28 to TRBJ1-1; the match to TRBD1 covers 8 bases. Germline CDR1 and CDR2: MDHEN and SYDVKM. This CDR3 spans 14 amino acids. V lost 6 bases to trimming and J lost 2 bases; unmatched junction nucleotides: 5. CDR3 DNA (partial): TGTGCCAGCAGAAGACAGGGGATAAACACTGAA. It is translated as CASRRQGINTE. The entire CDR3 sequence reads CASRRQGINTEAFF.

Of note for this clone: The read comes to an end 3 residues before the CDR3 does, leaving the germline J gene to fill in the end. The chain uses TRBV11-3 and TRBJ1-6; D gene unclear. Trimming stripped 4 bases from V and 7 bases from J, with 8 bases between. The CDR3 is made up of 13 amino acids. Germline V lookup: CDR1 SGHNT, CDR2 YENEEA. The part of the CDR3 DNA that was read is TGTGCCAGCAGCTATGACAACAATTCACCC. It translates to CASSYDNNSP. The CDR3 reads in full as CASSYDNNSPLHF. Looking up the rest from reference TRBV11-3 and TRBJ1-6 gives the full variable domain: EAGVVQSPRYKIIEKKQPVAFWCNPISGHNTLYWYLQNLGQGPELLIRYENEEAVDDSQLPKDRFSAERLKGVDSTLKIQPAELGDSAVYLCASSYDNNSPLHFGNGTRLTVT.

On this clone: The read ends 3 residues before the CDR3 terminus; that terminus is restored from the germline J gene. The sample holds other DNA sequences that translate to the same CDR3. The chain recombines TRBV20-1 with TRBJ2-5; D perhaps matches TRBD2 (6 bases). CDR3 length equals 19 residues. Trimming took 1 base from V and 4 from J, leaving 28 bases between them. From germline, CDR1 is DFQATT and CDR2 SNEGSKA (reference sequence). CDR3: CSARGVAGLAAPSPETQYF. Partial CDR3 DNA: TGCAGTGCTAGAGGAGTTGCAGGATTAGCGGCACCCTCCCCAGAGACC.

Points on this clone: Sequencing ends 3 residues short of the CDR3 end; the germline J gene provides the rest. This sequence joins TRBV30 and TRBJ1-2; TRBD1 might be the D (5 bases). CDR1 and CDR2 (germline): GTSNPN, SVGIG (reference sequence). This CDR3 is 12 amino acids long. The CDR3 here is CAWSRGTDTYTF. The sequenced part of the CDR3 DNA is TGTGCCTGGAGTAGGGGCACAGATACC.

Of note for this clone: The observed sequence ends 3 residues before the CDR3 terminus, with the missing tail filled in from the germline J gene. The rearrangement uses TRBV6-1 and TRBJ1-2, with 7 bases fitting TRBD1. Germline trimming cut 2 bases from V and 0 bases from J; bases unmatched to any gene: 6. CDR1 and CDR2 from the germline V gene are MNHNS and SASEGT. The CDR3 loop spans 16 amino acids. The CDR3 bases that were read are TGTGCCAGCAGTGAAATCCCCCAGGGGGCTAACTATGGC. Protein product: CASSEIPQGANYG. The whole CDR3 sequence reads CASSEIPQGANYGYTF.

In regard to this clone: The read gets to within 3 residues of the CDR3 end, and the germline J gene fills in the rest. The V and J genes are TRBV20-1 and TRBJ2-1; D remains unclear. Germline V gene lookup returns CDR1 DFQATT and CDR2 SNEGSKA (reference sequence). This CDR3 contains 15 residues. Trimming shortened V by 2 bases and J by 0 bases, and 11 bases separated the two germline ends. The covered CDR3 bases are TGCAGTGCTAGACATGACTCCTACTCCTACAATGAG. Residues: CSARHDSYSYNE. The full CDR3 is CSARHDSYSYNEQFF.

Remarks on this clone: The missing CDR3 end, 3 residues past where the read stops, is filled in from the germline J gene. This sequence joins TRBV28 and TRBJ2-7; 8 nucleotides match TRBD1. J was trimmed by 5 bases and V by 6 bases; bases with no gene match: 12. The CDR3 consists of 15 residues. Germline lookup yields CDR1 MDHEN and CDR2 SYDVKM. The sequenced part of the CDR3 DNA is TGTGCCAGCAGGCGCAACAGACAGGGGTTAAACGAG. Its translation: CASRRNRQGLNE. The whole CDR3 protein reads CASRRNRQGLNEQYF. The full variable domain, its missing parts supplied by reference TRBV28 and TRBJ2-7, is DVKVTQSSRYLVKRTGEKVFLECVQDMDHENMFWYRQDPGLGLRLIYFSYDVKMKEKGDIPEGYSVSREKKERFSLILESASTNQTSMYLCASRRNRQGLNEQYFGPGTRLTVT.

As to this clone: Read data end 3 residues before the CDR3 end; the end is taken from the germline J gene. The genes are TRBV20-1 and TRBJ1-1; a possible D gene is TRBD1 (5 bases). From germline, CDR1 is DFQATT and CDR2 SNEGSKA (reference sequence). The V end lost 0 bases, the J end lost 4 bases, and 12 bases lay between the germline ends. The CDR3 length is 14 residues. The CDR3 DNA, read in part, is TGCAGTGCTAGAGACCTACAGGTCATCACTGAA. Translated: CSARDLQVITE. Given in full, the CDR3 is CSARDLQVITEAFF.